Each of the 2 T cell receptor beta chains below was sequenced from the same sample in a study of spatial heterogeneity in lung cancer. TCRdb processed the 5' RACE reads anew with MiXCR; each CDR3 protein has one entry. The sample consists of tens of thousands of distinct CDR3 sequences, roughly a tenth of them appearing once. Specified time point: blood at routine non-recurrence follow-up after resection. The source material was PBMCs, sampled at follow-up. Receptors originate from a male donor with early-stage non-small cell lung cancer.

This clonotype has at least ten counts. Written as DNA, the CDR3 is TGCAGTGCTAGAGATTGGGGACCGAGGAGCTCCTACGAGCAGTACTTC. Its protein product is CSARDWGPRSSYEQYF. J is TRBJ2-7 and V is TRBV20-1; possibly TRBD1 or TRBD2 for D (5 bases each). From germline, CDR1 is DFQATT and CDR2 SNEGSKA (reference sequence). The V gene lost 0 bases and the J gene lost 0 bases, with 15 bases spanning the gap. CDR3 length: 16 amino acids.

This clonotype appeared many times. V is TRBV7-9 and J is TRBJ2-7; D is ambiguous. The germline V gene encodes CDR1 SEHNR and CDR2 FQNEAQ (reference sequence). This CDR3 is 12 amino acids long. The V gene lost 5 bases and the J gene lost 4 bases, with 9 bases spanning the gap. This chain's CDR3 is CASSPDDYEQYF. DNA of the CDR3: TGTGCCAGCAGCCCGGACGATTACGAGCAGTACTTC.